The rows below give T cell receptor beta chains drawn from one sample of a study of T cells in Graves' hyperthyroidism and ophthalmopathy. TCRdb called the multiplex PCR reads again in MiXCR, with one record for every CDR3 protein. Here the sample spans roughly 560,000 distinct CDR3 sequences, roughly 14% being singletons. Material for sequencing was blood. The origin of the receptors is a woman in her thirties or forties with Graves' ophthalmopathy. CDR3s include the opening cysteine and the closing phenylalanine or tryptophan. Fields, in order: V gene, J gene, CDR3 length, D gene, clone size, CDR3 protein, CDR3 DNA. The D gene is left open where the match is weak. Only some rows state a clone size, as once, few, many or a class for expanded clones.

V: TRBV5-1; J: TRBJ2-5; length: 14; D: TRBD2; size: few; CDR3: CASRSGLAVETQYF; DNA: TGCGCCAGCAGGTCGGGACTAGCGGTAGAGACCCAGTACTTC
V: TRBV12-3/TRBV12-4; J: TRBJ2-7; length: 13; D: -; size: many; CDR3: CASSSSAVDEQYF; DNA: TGTGCCAGCAGCTCTTCCGCGGTTGACGAGCAGTACTTC
V: TRBV12-3/TRBV12-4; J: TRBJ1-1; length: 14; D: -; size: many; CDR3: CASSPVDRDTEAFF; DNA: TGTGCCAGCAGTCCCGTCGACAGAGACACTGAAGCTTTCTTT
V: TRBV7-2; J: TRBJ2-7; length: 15; D: TRBD2; size: -; CDR3: CASSLALGLASEQYF; DNA: TGTGCCAGCAGCTTAGCCCTGGGACTAGCTTCCGAGCAGTACTTC
V: TRBV6-1; J: TRBJ2-5; length: 14; D: -; size: many; CDR3: CASSERRRQETQYF; DNA: TGTGCCAGCAGTGAAAGGAGGCGGCAAGAGACCCAGTACTTC
V: TRBV12-5; J: TRBJ1-3; length: 15; D: TRBD1; size: once; CDR3: CASGKGTGYGNTIYF; DNA: TGTGCTAGTGGAAAAGGGACAGGTTACGGAAACACCATATATTTT
V: TRBV3-1; J: TRBJ2-2; length: 16; D: -; size: -; CDR3: CASSQDGAAGHGELFF; DNA: TGTGCCAGCAGCCAAGATGGGGCGGCTGGTCACGGGGAGCTGTTTTTT
V: TRBV5-6; J: TRBJ2-5; length: 15; D: -; size: -; CDR3: CASSSKFWSQETQYF; DNA: TGTGCCAGCAGCTCCAAGTTCTGGAGCCAAGAGACCCAGTACTTC
V: TRBV6-5; J: TRBJ1-3; length: 18; D: -; size: many; CDR3: CASSYSPDGGWSGNTIYF; DNA: TGTGCCAGCAGTTACTCCCCCGACGGGGGATGGTCTGGAAACACCATATATTTT
V: TRBV27; J: TRBJ2-7; length: 16; D: -; size: many; CDR3: CASSPVGGKVSYEQYF; DNA: TGTGCCAGCAGCCCGGTAGGGGGGAAGGTCTCCTACGAGCAGTACTTC
V: TRBV20-1; J: TRBJ2-2; length: 16; D: TRBD2; size: many; CDR3: CSARDTSGSNTGELFF; DNA: TGCAGTGCTAGAGATACTAGCGGGAGTAACACCGGGGAGCTGTTTTTT
V: TRBV20-1; J: TRBJ2-1; length: 15; D: TRBD1; size: -; CDR3: CSARVYRGENNEQFF; DNA: TGCAGTGCTAGAGTGTACAGGGGTGAAAACAATGAGCAGTTCTTC
V: TRBV2; J: TRBJ2-2; length: 13; D: -; size: few; CDR3: CASSWGVTGELFF; DNA: TGTGCCAGCAGTTGGGGCGTCACCGGGGAGCTGTTTTTT
V: TRBV28; J: TRBJ2-5; length: 15; D: TRBD2; size: many; CDR3: CASSSPGLDAETQYF; DNA: TGTGCCAGCAGTTCGCCCGGACTAGACGCAGAGACCCAGTACTTC
V: TRBV12-3/TRBV12-4; J: TRBJ1-2; length: 16; D: -; size: -; CDR3: CASSRYLEGPNYGYTF; DNA: TGTGCCAGCAGTCGGTATCTAGAGGGACCGAACTATGGCTACACCTTC
V: TRBV7-9; J: TRBJ1-2; length: 14; D: TRBD1; size: many; CDR3: CASSPWDRERGYTF; DNA: TGTGCCAGCAGCCCTTGGGACAGGGAAAGGGGCTACACCTTC
V: TRBV7-6; J: TRBJ2-1; length: 14; D: -; size: few; CDR3: CASSLGWSVSEQFF; DNA: TGTGCCAGCAGCTTAGGATGGAGTGTTAGTGAGCAGTTCTTC
V: TRBV5-1; J: TRBJ2-7; length: 14; D: -; size: few; CDR3: CASSWGDTVYEQYF; DNA: TGCGCCAGCAGCTGGGGGGACACCGTCTACGAGCAGTACTTC
V: TRBV27; J: TRBJ1-2; length: 16; D: TRBD1; size: many; CDR3: CASSFDRAPQDYGYTF; DNA: TGTGCCAGCAGTTTTGACAGGGCCCCCCAGGACTATGGCTACACCTTC
V: TRBV12-3/TRBV12-4; J: TRBJ2-7; length: 18; D: -; size: many; CDR3: CASSPPFGGPSPFGEQYF; DNA: TGTGCCAGCAGCCCGCCTTTCGGGGGCCCTTCCCCTTTTGGGGAGCAGTACTTC
V: TRBV18; J: TRBJ1-5; length: 15; D: -; size: many; CDR3: CASSPLKTGGQPQHF; DNA: TGTGCCAGCTCACCACTTAAGACAGGTGGGCAGCCCCAGCATTTT
V: TRBV19; J: TRBJ2-3; length: 14; D: -; size: few; CDR3: CASRSGPGTDTQYF; DNA: TGTGCCAGTAGGTCCGGGCCGGGCACAGATACGCAGTATTTT
V: TRBV11-2; J: TRBJ2-7; length: 16; D: -; size: many; CDR3: CASSSERRGYSYEQYF; DNA: TGTGCCAGCAGCTCCGAGAGGCGGGGCTACTCCTACGAGCAGTACTTC
V: TRBV4-1; J: TRBJ2-5; length: 19; D: -; size: -; CDR3: CASGQPEPRASGIGGTQYF; DNA: TGCGCCAGCGGCCAGCCAGAGCCCCGAGCTTCCGGGATTGGGGGGACCCAGTACTTC
V: TRBV28; J: TRBJ1-2; length: 17; D: -; size: -; CDR3: CASSSLQQPENYYGYTF; DNA: TGTGCCAGCAGTTCTCTCCAGCAACCAGAAAATTACTATGGCTACACCTTC
V: TRBV5-1; J: TRBJ2-3; length: 13; D: TRBD2; size: -; CDR3: CASTRGGTDTQYF; DNA: TGCGCCAGCACCCGGGGGGGGACAGATACGCAGTATTTT
V: TRBV14; J: TRBJ2-5; length: 16; D: TRBD2; size: -; CDR3: CASHPSAGGPVETQYF; DNA: TGTGCCAGCCATCCCTCGGCGGGAGGGCCGGTTGAGACCCAGTACTTC
V: TRBV28; J: TRBJ1-2; length: 14; D: -; size: many; CDR3: CASSLTTGNYGYTF; DNA: TGTGCCAGCAGTCTAACAACAGGGAACTATGGCTACACCTTC
V: TRBV6-1; J: TRBJ1-1; length: 16; D: -; size: many; CDR3: CASLETALVLNTEAFF; DNA: TGTGCCAGCCTTGAAACCGCGCTGGTGTTGAACACTGAAGCTTTCTTT
V: TRBV28; J: TRBJ2-5; length: 15; D: -; size: few; CDR3: CASSLSPGPWETQYF; DNA: TGTGCCAGCAGTTTATCCCCTGGGCCGTGGGAGACCCAGTACTTC
V: TRBV7-2; J: TRBJ1-2; length: 15; D: -; size: many; CDR3: CASSLAPTTGRGYTF; DNA: TGTGCCAGCAGCTTAGCGCCCACCACAGGGAGAGGCTACACCTTC
V: TRBV10-3; J: TRBJ2-7; length: 15; D: TRBD1; size: many; CDR3: CAIRETGQGVDEQYF; DNA: TGTGCCATCAGGGAAACGGGACAGGGGGTCGACGAGCAGTACTTC
V: TRBV7-8; J: TRBJ1-3; length: 17; D: TRBD1; size: many; CDR3: CASSLSGTGGEGNTIYF; DNA: TGTGCCAGCAGCCTTTCCGGGACAGGGGGCGAAGGAAACACCATATATTTT
V: TRBV6-1; J: TRBJ2-4; length: 15; D: -; size: many; CDR3: CASSHTRLAKNIQYF; DNA: TGTGCCAGCAGCCACACAAGGCTAGCCAAAAACATTCAGTACTTC
V: TRBV7-2; J: TRBJ2-5; length: 16; D: TRBD2; size: -; CDR3: CASSLASGRVGETQYF; DNA: TGTGCCAGCAGCTTAGCTAGCGGGAGAGTGGGGGAGACCCAGTACTTC
V: TRBV20-1; J: TRBJ2-3; length: 14; D: TRBD2; size: many; CDR3: CRTTSGLSTDTQYF; DNA: TGCAGGACCACTAGCGGGTTAAGCACAGATACGCAGTATTTT
V: TRBV20-1; J: TRBJ2-5; length: 12; D: -; size: many; CDR3: CSASGARETQYF; DNA: TGCAGTGCGTCGGGGGCGAGGGAGACCCAGTACTTC
V: TRBV20-1; J: TRBJ2-7; length: 15; D: TRBD2; size: many; CDR3: CSASSRLASFYEQYF; DNA: TGCAGTGCTAGCTCGAGACTAGCGTCTTTCTACGAGCAGTACTTC
V: TRBV29-1; J: TRBJ2-5; length: 12; D: -; size: few; CDR3: CSVDHIQETQYF; DNA: TGCAGCGTTGATCACATCCAAGAGACCCAGTACTTC
V: TRBV12-3/TRBV12-4; J: TRBJ2-7; length: 14; D: -; size: many; CDR3: CASSLFRDSYEQYF; DNA: TGTGCCAGCAGTTTATTCCGGGACTCCTACGAGCAGTACTTC
V: TRBV28; J: TRBJ2-4; length: 13; D: -; size: many; CDR3: CASSSRAKNIQYF; DNA: TGTGCCAGCAGTTCCCGGGCCAAAAACATTCAGTACTTC
V: TRBV9; J: TRBJ2-5; length: 15; D: -; size: many; CDR3: CASSVVEGNGETQYF; DNA: TGTGCCAGCAGCGTAGTGGAAGGGAACGGGGAGACCCAGTACTTC
V: TRBV12-3/TRBV12-4; J: TRBJ1-1; length: 14; D: -; size: many; CDR3: CASSLMRQTPSAFF; DNA: TGTGCCAGCAGTTTGATGAGACAGACCCCTTCAGCTTTCTTT